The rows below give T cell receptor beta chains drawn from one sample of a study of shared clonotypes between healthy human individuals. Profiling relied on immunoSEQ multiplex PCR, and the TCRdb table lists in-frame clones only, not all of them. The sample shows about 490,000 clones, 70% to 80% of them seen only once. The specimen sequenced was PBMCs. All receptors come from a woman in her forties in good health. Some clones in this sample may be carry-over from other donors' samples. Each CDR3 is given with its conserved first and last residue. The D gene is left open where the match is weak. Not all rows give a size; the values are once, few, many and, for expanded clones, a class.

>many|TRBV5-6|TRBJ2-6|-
CASSPGHLSSGANVLTF
TGTGCCAGCAGCCCGGGACACCTAAGCTCTGGGGCCAACGTCCTGACTTTC
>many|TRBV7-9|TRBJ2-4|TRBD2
CASSPRGTSVNIQYF
TGTGCCAGCAGCCCAAGGGGGACTAGCGTAAACATTCAGTACTTC
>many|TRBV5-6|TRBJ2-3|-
CASSLAARSTDTQYF
TGTGCCAGCAGCTTGGCCGCGAGGAGCACAGATACGCAGTATTTT
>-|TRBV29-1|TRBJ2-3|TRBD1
CSVRQGADTQYF
TGCAGCGTGCGACAGGGTGCAGATACGCAGTATTTT
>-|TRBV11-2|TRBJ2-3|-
CASSLKWQSTDTQYF
TGTGCCAGCAGCTTAAAATGGCAGAGCACAGATACGCAGTATTTT
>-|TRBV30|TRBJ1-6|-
CACLPGRGDSSPLHF
TGTGCCTGTCTCCCCGGGCGGGGGGACTCTTCACCCCTCCACTTT
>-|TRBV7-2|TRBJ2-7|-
CASDKSRWGGLNGEQYF
TGTGCCAGCGATAAAAGTCGCTGGGGCGGACTAAACGGCGAGCAGTACTTC
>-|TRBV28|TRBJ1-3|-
CASIRPRAGNTIYF
TGTGCCAGCATCCGTCCCCGGGCTGGAAACACCATATATTTT
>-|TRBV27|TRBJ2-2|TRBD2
CASSRLAGVAGELFF
TGTGCCAGCAGTAGACTAGCGGGAGTCGCCGGGGAGCTGTTTTTT
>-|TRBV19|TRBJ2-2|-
CASSIQHTGELFF
TGTGCCAGTAGTATCCAGCACACCGGGGAGCTGTTTTTT
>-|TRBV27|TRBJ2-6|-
CASSFKSGWSSGANVLTF
TGTGCCAGCAGTTTTAAGAGCGGGTGGAGCTCTGGGGCCAACGTCCTGACTTTC
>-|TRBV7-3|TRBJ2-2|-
CASSAVANTGELFF
TGTGCCAGCAGCGCGGTGGCGAACACCGGGGAGCTGTTTTTT
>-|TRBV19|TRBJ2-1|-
CATRDWNYNEQFF
TGTGCCACTCGCGACTGGAACTACAATGAGCAGTTCTTC
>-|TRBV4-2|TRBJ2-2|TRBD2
CASSPTPPSGRAYWDTGELFF
TGTGCCAGCAGCCCCACCCCCCCTAGCGGGAGGGCCTATTGGGACACCGGGGAGCTGTTTTTT
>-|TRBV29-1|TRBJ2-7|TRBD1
CSVERDRDSYEQYF
TGCAGCGTTGAAAGGGACAGGGACTCCTACGAGCAGTACTTC
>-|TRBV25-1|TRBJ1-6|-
CASSETSPSSPLHF
TGTGCCAGCAGTGAAACATCACCAAGTTCACCCCTCCACTTT